This T cell receptor (beta chain) derives from a study of T cells after posttransplantation cyclophosphamide listed by TCRdb under 2016. Study-wide context: Using TRB sequencing, the study followed how the T cell repertoire rebuilt after myeloablative bone marrow transplantation with posttransplantation cyclophosphamide given as GVHD prophylaxis. Up to about 3 additional blood samples from 2 to 5.2 years after transplant were also TRB-sequenced in 3 patients, as was pretransplant blood from 4 patients. TRA and TRB clonality were tightly correlated in about 10 samples, so subsequent TCR analyses focused on TRB only. Blood from all 35 or so PTCy patients with 1-year posttransplant specimens was subjected to TRB sequencing. Antigen receptor sequencing covered samples from a few dozen PTCy-treated patients and fewer than 20 of their related bone marrow donors. Public TRB sequences were queried against a database of over 3,600 sequences associated with responses to pathogens, tumor antigens, self-antigens and alloantigens. What the authors observed across the whole study: The TRB repertoires of T cells infiltrating skin or GI tract showed only limited overlap with the TRB repertoires of T cells in blood. Donor-recipient similarity was low at 1-2 months but increased during the first year, and donor CD8+ memory clones often dominated later blood repertoires. Across roughly 49 patients, TRB clonality was highly associated with recipient CMV seropositivity and CMV reactivation, and diversity in PTCy patients was similar to diversity in CNI/methotrexate controls.

PTCy-treated patients were drawn from a prospective multi-institutional clinical trial. Mononuclear cells from peripheral blood and bone marrow were separated by Ficoll-Hypaque density centrifugation and then cryopreserved. V was cut back by 4 bases and J by 1 base, leaving a gap of 10 bases between them. The germline V gene encodes CDR1 MNHEY and CDR2 SMNVEV (reference sequence). Counted from cysteine to phenylalanine, this CDR3 has 14 amino acids. The CDR3 DNA has 42 bases and is translated from base 1. Comments on this clone: It has no known antigen specificity. Base qualities are not recorded, but no much larger clone differs from it by a single base.

Genomic DNA was used for TRB sequencing, which was performed with the immunoSEQ assay at survey resolution or with the hsTCRB kit. In the source study's methods: The immunoSEQ software handled the initial read processing, while the LymphoSeq R package was used for the repertoire analyses. Clonality was computed as 1 minus normalized Shannon entropy, and a Gini coefficient was also calculated for each TRB dataset. To infer phenotypes in unsorted samples, TRB sequences from sorted subsets of the recipient or donor were mapped onto unsorted samples from the same recipient. This immuneACCESS table, as held by TCRdb, lists in-frame sequences with V and J called but not all clones. Of the missing ones, under half trace to an unresolved V gene in checked studies; the others have no known cause. The DNA gave D and trimming, while V, J and clone size come from that table. Counted in this sample were 25,000 to 35,000 clones; around 90% of them appeared once. The ten largest account for around 14% of the sample.

The chain employs TRBV27 and TRBJ1-1; TRBD1 is a possible D gene, resting on 6 matching bases. The material sequenced was PBMCs. This sequence originates from a woman aged 40 to 49 with a blood cancer, CMV-positive, and with a related stem cell donor. This receptor has the CDR3 CASSSGVTNTEAFF. The DNA reads as follows: TGTGCCAGCAGTTCAGGGGTCACGAACACTGAAGCTTTCTTT.